This T cell receptor beta chain was recovered during a study of T cells after yellow fever vaccination. Trimming took 0 bases from V and 4 from J; bases not matched to a gene: 2. The CDR3 extends over 15 amino acids. Germline assignment: CDR1 SGDLS and CDR2 YYNGEE. TCRdb reprocessed the 5' RACE reads via MiXCR and lists one record per CDR3 protein. This sample has under 250,000 distinct CDR3 sequences; 6.9% occur once, and the top ten carry approximately 0.85%. Source: CD4+ T cells sorted from PBMCs, taken 15 days after the yellow fever booster vaccination. V gene TRBV9 combines with J gene TRBJ2-3, with TRBD2 matching over 10 bases. This TCR came from a man aged 25-45 years who received the YFV17D yellow fever vaccine. This chain's CDR3 is CASSVVAGGPDTQYF. The CDR3 DNA is TGTGCCAGCAGCGTAGTAGCGGGAGGACCAGATACGCAGTATTTT.